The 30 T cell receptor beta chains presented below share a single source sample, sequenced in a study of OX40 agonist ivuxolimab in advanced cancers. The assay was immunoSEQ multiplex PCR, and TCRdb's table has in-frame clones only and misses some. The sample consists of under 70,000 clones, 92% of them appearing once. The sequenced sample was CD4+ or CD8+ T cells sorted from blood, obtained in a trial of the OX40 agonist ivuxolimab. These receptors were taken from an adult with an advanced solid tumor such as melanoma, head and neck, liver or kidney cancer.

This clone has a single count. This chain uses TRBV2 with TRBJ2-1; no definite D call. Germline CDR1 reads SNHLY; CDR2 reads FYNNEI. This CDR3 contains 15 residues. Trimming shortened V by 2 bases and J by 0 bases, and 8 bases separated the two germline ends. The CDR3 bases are TGTGCCAGCAGTGAACAAAGCGTCTCCTACAATGAGCAGTTCTTC. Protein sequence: CASSEQSVSYNEQFF. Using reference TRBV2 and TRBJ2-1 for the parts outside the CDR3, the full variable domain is EPEVTQTPSHQVTQMGQEVILRCVPISNHLYFYWYRQILGQKVEFLVSFYNNEISEKSEIFDDQFSVERPDGSNFTLKIRSTKLEDSAMYFCASSEQSVSYNEQFFGPGTRLTVL.

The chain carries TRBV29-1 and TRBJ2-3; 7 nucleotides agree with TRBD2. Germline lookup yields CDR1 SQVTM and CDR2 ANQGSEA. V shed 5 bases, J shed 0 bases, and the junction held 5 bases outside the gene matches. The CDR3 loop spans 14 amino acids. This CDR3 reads CSVQSGTSTDTQYF. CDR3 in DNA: TGCAGCGTTCAAAGCGGGACTAGCACAGATACGCAGTATTTT.

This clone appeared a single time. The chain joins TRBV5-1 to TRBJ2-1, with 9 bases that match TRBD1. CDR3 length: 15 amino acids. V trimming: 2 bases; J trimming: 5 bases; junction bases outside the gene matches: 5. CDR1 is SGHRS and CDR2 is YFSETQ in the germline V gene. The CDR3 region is CASSFGTGSHNEQFF. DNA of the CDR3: TGCGCCAGCAGCTTCGGGACAGGGTCCCACAATGAGCAGTTCTTC.

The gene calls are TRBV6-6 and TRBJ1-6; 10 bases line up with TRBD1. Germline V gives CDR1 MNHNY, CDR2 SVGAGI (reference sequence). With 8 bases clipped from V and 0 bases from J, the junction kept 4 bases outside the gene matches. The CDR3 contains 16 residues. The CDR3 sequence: CASGGQGSSYNSPLHF. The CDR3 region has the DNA TGTGCCAGCGGGGGACAGGGGAGCTCCTATAATTCACCCCTCCACTTT.

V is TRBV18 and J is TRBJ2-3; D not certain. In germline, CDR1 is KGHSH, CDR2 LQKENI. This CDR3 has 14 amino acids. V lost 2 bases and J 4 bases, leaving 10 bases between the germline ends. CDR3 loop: CASSPFRSPDTQYF. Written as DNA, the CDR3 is TGTGCCAGCTCACCATTCAGGAGCCCAGATACGCAGTATTTT.

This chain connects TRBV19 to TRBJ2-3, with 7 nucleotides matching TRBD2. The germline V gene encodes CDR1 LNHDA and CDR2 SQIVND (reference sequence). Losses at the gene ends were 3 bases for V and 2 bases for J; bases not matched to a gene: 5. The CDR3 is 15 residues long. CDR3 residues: CASSIQGGATDTQYF. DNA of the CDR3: TGTGCCAGTAGTATCCAGGGAGGGGCCACAGATACGCAGTATTTT.

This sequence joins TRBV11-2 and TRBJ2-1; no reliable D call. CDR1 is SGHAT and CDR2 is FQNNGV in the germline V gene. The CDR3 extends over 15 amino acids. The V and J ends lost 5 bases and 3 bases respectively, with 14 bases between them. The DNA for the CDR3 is TGTGCCAGCAGCCTAAATCCGCCGGTCTACAATGAGCAGTTCTTC. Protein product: CASSLNPPVYNEQFF.

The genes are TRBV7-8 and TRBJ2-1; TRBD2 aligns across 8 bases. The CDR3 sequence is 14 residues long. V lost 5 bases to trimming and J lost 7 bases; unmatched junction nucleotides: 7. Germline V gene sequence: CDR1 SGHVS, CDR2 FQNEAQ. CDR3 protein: CASSPIGGGNEQFF. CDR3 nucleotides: TGTGCCAGCAGCCCCATCGGCGGGGGGAATGAGCAGTTCTTC.

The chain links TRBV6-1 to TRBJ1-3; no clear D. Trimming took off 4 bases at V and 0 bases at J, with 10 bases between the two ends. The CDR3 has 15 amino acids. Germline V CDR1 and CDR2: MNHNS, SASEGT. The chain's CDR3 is CASSARRDSGNTIYF. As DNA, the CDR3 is TGTGCCAGCAGTGCTCGACGGGACTCTGGAAACACCATATATTTT.

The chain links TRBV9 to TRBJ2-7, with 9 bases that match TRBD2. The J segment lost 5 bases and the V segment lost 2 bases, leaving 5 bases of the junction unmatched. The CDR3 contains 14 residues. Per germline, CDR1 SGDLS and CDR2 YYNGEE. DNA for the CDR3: TGTGCCAGCAGCGTCCTCGGGACTAGCAACGAGCAGTACTTC. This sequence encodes CASSVLGTSNEQYF.

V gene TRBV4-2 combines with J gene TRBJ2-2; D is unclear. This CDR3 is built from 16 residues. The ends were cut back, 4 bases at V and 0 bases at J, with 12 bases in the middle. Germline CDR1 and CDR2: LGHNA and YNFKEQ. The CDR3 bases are TGTGCCAGCAGCCCACATGACGGGTCGAACACCGGGGAGCTGTTTTTT. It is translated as CASSPHDGSNTGELFF.

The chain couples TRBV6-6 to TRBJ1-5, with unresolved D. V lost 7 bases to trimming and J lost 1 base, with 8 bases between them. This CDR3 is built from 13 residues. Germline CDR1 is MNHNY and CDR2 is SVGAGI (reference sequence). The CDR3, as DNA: TGTGCCAGCAAGGACCTGAGCAATCAGCCCCAGCATTTT. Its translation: CASKDLSNQPQHF.

The CDR3 nucleotides are TGTGCCAGCAGTCAGCGGGAACAAGAGACCCAGTACTTC. Translated: CASSQREQETQYF. J is TRBJ2-5 and V is TRBV27, with TRBD2 identical over 7 bases. Germline V lookup: CDR1 MNHEY, CDR2 SMNVEV (reference sequence). V lost 5 bases to trimming and J lost 2 bases; unmatched junction nucleotides: 2. The CDR3 contains 13 residues.

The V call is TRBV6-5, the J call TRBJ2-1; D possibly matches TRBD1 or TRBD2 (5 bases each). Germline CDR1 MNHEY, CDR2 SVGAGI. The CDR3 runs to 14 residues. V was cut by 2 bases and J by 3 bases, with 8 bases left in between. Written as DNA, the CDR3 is TGTGCCAGCAGTTACGAGGGGAACTACAATGAGCAGTTCTTC. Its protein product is CASSYEGNYNEQFF.

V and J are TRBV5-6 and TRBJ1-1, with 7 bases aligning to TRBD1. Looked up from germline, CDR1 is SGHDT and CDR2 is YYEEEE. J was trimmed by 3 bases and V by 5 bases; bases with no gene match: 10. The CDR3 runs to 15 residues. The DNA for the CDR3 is TGTGCCAGCAGAACACAGGGGATGGGGGACACTGAAGCTTTCTTT. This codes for CASRTQGMGDTEAFF. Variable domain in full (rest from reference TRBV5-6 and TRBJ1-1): DAGVTQSPTHLIKTRGQQVTLRCSPKSGHDTVSWYQQALGQGPQFIFQYYEEEERQRGNFPDRFSGHQFPNYSSELNVNALLLGDSALYLCASRTQGMGDTEAFFGQGTRLTVV.

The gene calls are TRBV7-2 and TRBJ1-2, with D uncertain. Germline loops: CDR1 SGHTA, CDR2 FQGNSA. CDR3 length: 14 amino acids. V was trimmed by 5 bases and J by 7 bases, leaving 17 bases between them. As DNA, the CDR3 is TGTGCCAGCAGCGCGAACACAGTAGTGGGTGGCTACACCTTC. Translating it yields CASSANTVVGGYTF.

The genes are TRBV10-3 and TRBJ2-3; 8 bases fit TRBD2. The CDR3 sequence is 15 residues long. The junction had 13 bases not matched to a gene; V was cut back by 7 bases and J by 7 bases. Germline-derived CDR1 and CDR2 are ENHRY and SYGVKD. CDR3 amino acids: CAITGGAAGTNTQYF. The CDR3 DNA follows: TGTGCCATCACGGGGGGGGCCGCGGGCACGAATACGCAGTATTTT.

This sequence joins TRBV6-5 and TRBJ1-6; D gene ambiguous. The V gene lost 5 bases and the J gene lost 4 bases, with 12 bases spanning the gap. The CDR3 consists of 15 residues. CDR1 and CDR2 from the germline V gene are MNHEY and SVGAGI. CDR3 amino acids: CASSALDGYNSPLHF. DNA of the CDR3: TGTGCCAGCAGTGCCTTGGACGGTTATAATTCACCCCTCCACTTT.

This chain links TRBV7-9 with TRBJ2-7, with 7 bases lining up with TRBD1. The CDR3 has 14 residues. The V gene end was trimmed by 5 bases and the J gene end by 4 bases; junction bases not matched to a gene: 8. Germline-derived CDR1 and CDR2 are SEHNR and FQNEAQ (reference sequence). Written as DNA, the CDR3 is TGTGCCAGCAGCCGAGGACAGGTGAGATACGAGCAGTACTTC. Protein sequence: CASSRGQVRYEQYF. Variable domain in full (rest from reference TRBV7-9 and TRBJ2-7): DTGVSQNPRHKITKRGQNVTFRCDPISEHNRLYWYRQTLGQGPEFLTYFQNEAQLEKSRLLSDRFSAERPKGSFSTLEIQRTEQGDSAMYLCASSRGQVRYEQYFGPGTRLTVT.

The CDR3 protein is CAWRRGSGNTIYF. The CDR3 DNA follows: TGTGCCTGGAGACGCGGCTCTGGAAACACCATATATTTT. The rearrangement links TRBV30 to TRBJ1-3, with D unresolved. Trimming took off 3 bases at V and 0 bases at J, with 6 bases between the two ends. Germline V gene lookup returns CDR1 GTSNPN and CDR2 SVGIG (reference sequence). The CDR3 contains 13 residues.

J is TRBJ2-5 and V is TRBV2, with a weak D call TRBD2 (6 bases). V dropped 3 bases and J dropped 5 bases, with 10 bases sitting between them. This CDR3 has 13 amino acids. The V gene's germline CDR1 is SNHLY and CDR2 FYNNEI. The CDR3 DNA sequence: TGTGCCAGCAGTGACGGGACTGTGGAGACCCAGTACTTC. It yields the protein CASSDGTVETQYF.

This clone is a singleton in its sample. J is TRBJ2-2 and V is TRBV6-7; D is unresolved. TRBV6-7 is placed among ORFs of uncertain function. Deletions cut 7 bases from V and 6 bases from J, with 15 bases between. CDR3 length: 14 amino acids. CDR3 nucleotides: TGTGCCAGCAATCCCCCCCCGAGTTCCGGGGAGCTGTTTTTT. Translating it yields CASNPPPSSGELFF.

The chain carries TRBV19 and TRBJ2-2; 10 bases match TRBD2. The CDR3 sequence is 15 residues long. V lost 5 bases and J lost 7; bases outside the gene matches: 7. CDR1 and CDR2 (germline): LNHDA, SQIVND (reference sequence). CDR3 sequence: CASSPSGGAVGELFF. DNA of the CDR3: TGTGCCAGTAGTCCCAGCGGGGGGGCCGTCGGGGAGCTGTTTTTT. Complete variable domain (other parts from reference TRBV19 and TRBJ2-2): DGGITQSPKYLFRKEGQNVTLSCEQNLNHDAMYWYRQDPGQGLRLIYYSQIVNDFQKGDIAEGYSVSREKKESFPLTVTSAQKNPTAFYLCASSPSGGAVGELFFGEGSRLTVL.

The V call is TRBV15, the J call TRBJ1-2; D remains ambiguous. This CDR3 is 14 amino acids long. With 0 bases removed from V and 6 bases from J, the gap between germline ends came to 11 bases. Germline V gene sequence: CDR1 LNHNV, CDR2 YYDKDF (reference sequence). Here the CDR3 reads CATSRDRADDGYTF. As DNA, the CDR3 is TGTGCCACCAGCAGAGATAGGGCAGATGATGGCTACACCTTC.

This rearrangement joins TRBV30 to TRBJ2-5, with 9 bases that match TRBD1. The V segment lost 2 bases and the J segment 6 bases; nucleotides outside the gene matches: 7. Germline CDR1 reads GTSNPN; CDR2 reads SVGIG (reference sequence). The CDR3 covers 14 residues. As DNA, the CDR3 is TGTGCCTGGAGTACAGGGGGCGGCGGTAAGACCCAGTACTTC. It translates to CAWSTGGGGKTQYF. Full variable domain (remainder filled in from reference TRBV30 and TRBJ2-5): SQTIHQWPATLVQPVGSPLSLECTVEGTSNPNLYWYRQAAGRGLQLLFYSVGIGQISSEVPQNLSASRPQDRQFILSSKKLLLSDSGFYLCAWSTGGGGKTQYFGPGTRLLVL.

In DNA, the CDR3 is TGCGCCAGCAGCCCGGGGTGGGGCCGCAATTCACCCCTCCACTTT. Translating gives CASSPGWGRNSPLHF. This sequence joins TRBV5-1 and TRBJ1-6; weak D call: TRBD1 (5 bases). The CDR3 covers 15 residues. Germline lookup yields CDR1 SGHRS and CDR2 YFSETQ. V was pared by 4 bases and J by 7 bases, with 15 bases between.

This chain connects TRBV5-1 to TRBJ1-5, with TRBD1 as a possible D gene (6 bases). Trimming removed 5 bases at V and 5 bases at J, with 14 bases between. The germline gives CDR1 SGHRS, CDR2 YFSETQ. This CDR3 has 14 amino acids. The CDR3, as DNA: TGCGCCAGCAGTATACAGGGTCTGGATCAGCCCCAGCATTTT. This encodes CASSIQGLDQPQHF.

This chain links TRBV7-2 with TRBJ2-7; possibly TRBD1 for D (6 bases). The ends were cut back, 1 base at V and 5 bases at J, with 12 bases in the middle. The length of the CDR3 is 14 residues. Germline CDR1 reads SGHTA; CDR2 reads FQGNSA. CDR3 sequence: CASSLETGLNEQYF. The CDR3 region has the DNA TGTGCCAGCAGCTTAGAGACAGGCCTCAACGAGCAGTACTTC.

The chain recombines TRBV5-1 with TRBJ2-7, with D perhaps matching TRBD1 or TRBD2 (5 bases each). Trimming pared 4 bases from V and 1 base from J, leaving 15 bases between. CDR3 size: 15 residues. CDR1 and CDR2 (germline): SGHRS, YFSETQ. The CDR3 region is CASSPTGTRSYEQYF. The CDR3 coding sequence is TGCGCCAGCAGCCCCACCGGGACGAGATCCTACGAGCAGTACTTC.

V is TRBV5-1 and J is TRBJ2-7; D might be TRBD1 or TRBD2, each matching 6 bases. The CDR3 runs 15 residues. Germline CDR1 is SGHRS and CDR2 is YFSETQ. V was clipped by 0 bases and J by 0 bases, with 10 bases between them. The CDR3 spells CASSLAGASSYEQYF. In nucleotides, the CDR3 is TGCGCCAGCAGCTTGGCGGGGGCGAGCTCCTACGAGCAGTACTTC.